This entry is about one T cell receptor beta chain. The same CDR3 arises from other DNA sequences in this sample as well. Primers: 60 Vbeta forward and 13 Jbeta reverse. TCRdb keeps only in-frame clones here, not all; method: immunoSEQ multiplex PCR. This table holds roughly 200,000 clones, about 88% found once. This specimen belongs to a study of cytomegalovirus exposure and HLA in healthy donors. V was trimmed by 0 bases and J by 4 bases, leaving 8 bases between them. Germline V gene sequence: CDR1 SGHDT, CDR2 YYEEEE. There are 13 residues in the CDR3. The V and J genes are TRBV5-6 and TRBJ2-7; tentative D call: TRBD2 (6 bases). Sequenced: PBMCs. The clonotype was recovered from a woman aged 25 to 39 in good health and CMV-seronegative. The CDR3 DNA reads TGTGCCAGCAGCTTGGAACTAGCTTACGAGCAGTACTTC. It specifies CASSLELAYEQYF.